Each of the 26 T cell receptor beta chains below was sequenced from the same sample in a study of blood T cell repertoires in COVID-19 (TCRdb year 2020). Receptors were amplified or captured by the immunoSEQ multiplex PCR assay. TCRdb provides this immuneACCESS table in a form limited to in-frame rearrangements. Some clones are lacking; in checked studies, under half of them reflect an unresolved V gene, and why the rest are absent is not known. The sample table contains 250,000 to 300,000 clones; only one count was recorded for 85% of them. The top ten clonotypes cover approximately 5.1% of the sample. What was sequenced was peripheral blood. Source of these receptors: a man aged 50 to 59 with active or convalescent COVID-19.

V is TRBV1 and J is TRBJ2-7; the table's D gene call, TRBD2, was not cross checked with the DNA. TRBV1 is listed as a pseudogene. The CDR3 loop spans 14 amino acids. CDR3 protein: CTSSLGLADGEQYF. CDR3 in DNA: TGCACCAGCAGCTTGGGACTAGCGGACGGAGAGCAGTACTTC.

This rearrangement joins TRBV2 to TRBJ1-2; TRBD1 matches 9 bases. CDR3 length: 14 amino acids. The ends lost 4 bases at V and 4 bases at J; junction bases unmatched: 4. The germline CDR1 and CDR2 sequences are SNHLY and FYNNEI. Here the CDR3 reads CASSVGQGPYGYTF. CDR3 bases: TGTGCCAGCAGTGTGGGACAGGGCCCCTATGGCTACACCTTC.

The chain is built from TRBV5-1 and TRBJ2-3; 7 bases align to TRBD2. Germline V CDR1 and CDR2: SGHRS, YFSETQ. This CDR3 has 16 residues. With V trimmed by 3 bases and J by 2 bases, 9 bases remained unmatched. Written as DNA, the CDR3 is TGCGCCAGCAGCTGGGGGTCGGGACTACACACAGATACGCAGTATTTT. Translation gives CASSWGSGLHTDTQYF.

This clone appeared a single time. For the CDR3, the DNA is TGTGCCAGCAGCTTAGCGATTCAGTTCACAGATACGCAGTATTTT. Translated: CASSLAIQFTDTQYF. The chain couples TRBV7-2 to TRBJ2-3; D gene ambiguous. Germline assignment: CDR1 SGHTA and CDR2 FQGNSA. This CDR3 is built from 15 residues. V gave up 0 bases and J gave up 2 bases, with 9 bases separating them.

V usage is TRBV11-3 and J usage is TRBJ2-3; 10 bases map to TRBD2. V lost 1 base, J lost 4 bases, and 5 bases stayed unmatched. Germline-derived CDR1 and CDR2 are SGHNT and YENEEA. This CDR3 has 16 amino acids. CDR3 in amino acids: CASSLGASGSADTQYF. The CDR3 nucleotides are TGTGCCAGCAGCTTAGGGGCTAGCGGGAGTGCAGATACGCAGTATTTT.

The V gene is TRBV29-1, the J gene TRBJ1-2; D is ambiguous. Germline loops: CDR1 SQVTM, CDR2 ANQGSEA. This CDR3 region has 14 residues. V was shortened by 4 bases and J by 3 bases, with 15 bases between the two germline ends. The DNA of the CDR3 is TGCAGCGTTGGGAAACTCGGGTCGGACTATGGCTACACCTTC. This encodes CSVGKLGSDYGYTF.

The rearrangement uses TRBV28 and TRBJ2-1, with 8 bases aligning to TRBD2. V gave up 2 bases and J gave up 6 bases; unmatched junction bases: 9. CDR3 size: 16 residues. The germline CDR1 and CDR2 sequences are MDHEN and SYDVKM. CDR3: CASSLAGTRGTNEQFF. For the CDR3, the DNA is TGTGCCAGCAGTTTAGCTGGGACTAGGGGGACCAATGAGCAGTTCTTC.

This rearrangement joins TRBV6-2 or TRBV6-3 to TRBJ1-5, with D possibly matching TRBD1 (6 bases). Germline V lookup: CDR1 MNHEY, CDR2 SVGEGT. The CDR3 is 18 amino acids. Trimming pared 2 bases from V and 4 bases from J, leaving 21 bases between. The CDR3 region has the DNA TGTGCCAGCAGTTACGAACAGGGTGGCCCTCTCGGTAATCAGCCCCAGCATTTT. Translating it yields CASSYEQGGPLGNQPQHF.

The chain employs TRBV3-1 (or the pseudogene TRBV3-2) and TRBJ2-6; D unclear. This CDR3 contains 15 residues. V lost 6 bases, J lost 4 bases, and 13 bases lay in between. Germline lookup yields CDR1 LGHDT and CDR2 YNNKEL (reference sequence). CDR3 sequence (DNA): TGTGCCAGCAGTCGAACACCTAGGGGGGCCAACGTCCTGACTTTC. Encoded protein: CASSRTPRGANVLTF.

The chain combines TRBV15 with TRBJ2-1, with 8 bases identical to TRBD2. Germline V gene data show CDR1 as LNHNV and CDR2 as YYDKDF (reference sequence). There are 16 residues in the CDR3. Trimming cost V 0 bases and J 10 bases; bases outside gene matches: 11. CDR3 amino acids: CATSRDMSGSMEEQFF. The CDR3 nucleotides read TGTGCCACCAGCAGAGATATGAGCGGGAGTATGGAGGAGCAGTTCTTC.

In this sample, this clone turned up a few times. The chain is built from TRBV19 and TRBJ1-1, with TRBD1 identical over 7 bases. The V and J ends lost 6 bases and 5 bases, in that order; junction bases with no gene match: 6. The germline V gene has CDR1 LNHDA and CDR2 SQIVND (reference sequence). The CDR3 totals 13 residues. CDR3 DNA sequence: TGTGCCAGTAGAACCCAGGGGGAAACTGAAGCTTTCTTT. It specifies CASRTQGETEAFF.

The V and J genes are TRBV2 and TRBJ1-1; maybe TRBD1 (6 bases). Germline values: CDR1 SNHLY, CDR2 FYNNEI. V was trimmed by 10 bases and J by 5 bases, leaving 11 bases between them. This CDR3 has 11 residues. CDR3 protein: CATAGETEAFF. The CDR3, as DNA: TGTGCCACAGCAGGGGAAACTGAAGCTTTCTTT.

This chain links TRBV18 with TRBJ2-5, with D unclear. Between the trimmed V and J ends, which lost 0 bases and 4 bases, there was a span of 6 bases. Per germline, CDR1 KGHSH and CDR2 LQKENI. CDR3 length: 13 amino acids. The CDR3 spells CASSPPERETQYF. DNA for the CDR3: TGTGCCAGCTCACCACCCGAGCGAGAGACCCAGTACTTC.

This clone was detected only a few times. The CDR3 sequence: CALPGFSTEAFF. The CDR3 DNA is TGTGCCCTTCCAGGTTTTAGCACTGAAGCTTTCTTT. This sequence joins TRBV5-3 and TRBJ1-1; D unresolved. TRBV5-3 is treated as an ORF (open reading frame) with a function not yet certain. The CDR3 loop spans 12 amino acids. V lost 10 bases and J lost 4, with 14 bases in between.

This chain connects TRBV27 to TRBJ1-1; 7 bases agree with TRBD1. Germline trimming cut 10 bases from V and 1 base from J; bases unmatched to any gene: 15. The CDR3 is 16 residues long. Germline V lookup: CDR1 MNHEY, CDR2 SMNVEV (reference sequence). The CDR3 region is CATYPRTRGRNTEAFF. The CDR3, as DNA: TGTGCCACCTATCCGCGGACCAGGGGGAGGAACACTGAAGCTTTCTTT.

The chain recombines TRBV19 with TRBJ2-7; no clear D gene. Trimming cost V 5 bases and J 2 bases, with 13 bases left between them. The CDR3 has 14 amino acids. Germline V gene data show CDR1 as LNHDA and CDR2 as SQIVND (reference sequence). The CDR3 nucleotides read TGTGCCAGTAGTTCGATTGACATTACCTACGAGCAGTACTTC. Encoded protein: CASSSIDITYEQYF.

This sequence joins TRBV28 and TRBJ2-7, with D possibly TRBD1 on 6 matching bases. The CDR3 has 11 residues. Germline-derived CDR1 and CDR2 are MDHEN and SYDVKM. Trimming took off 6 bases at V and 7 bases at J, with 10 bases between the two ends. The CDR3 region has the DNA TGTGCCAGCAGATCAACAGGGGAGCAGTACTTC. Protein sequence: CASRSTGEQYF. The complete variable domain, with remaining parts taken from reference TRBV28 and TRBJ2-7, reads DVKVTQSSRYLVKRTGEKVFLECVQDMDHENMFWYRQDPGLGLRLIYFSYDVKMKEKGDIPEGYSVSREKKERFSLILESASTNQTSMYLCASRSTGEQYFGPGTRLTVT.

The chain uses TRBV3-1 (or the pseudogene TRBV3-2) and TRBJ1-1, with a tentative D call TRBD1 (5 bases). The V end lost 4 bases, the J end lost 1 base, and 10 bases lay between the germline ends. The CDR3 sequence is 14 residues long. The germline CDR1 and CDR2 sequences are LGHDT and YNNKEL (reference sequence). CDR3 residues: CASSLGTQNTEAFF. CDR3 nucleotides: TGTGCCAGCAGCCTCGGGACTCAGAACACTGAAGCTTTCTTT.

This clone was recorded a few times. J is TRBJ1-1 and V is TRBV6-6; 12 bases fit TRBD1. CDR3 length: 16 amino acids. Per the germline V gene, CDR1 is MNHNY and CDR2 is SVGAGI (reference sequence). V dropped 6 bases and J dropped 1; count of bases not matched to a gene: 6. In nucleotides, the CDR3 is TGTGCCAGCAGGTCGGGACAGGGGGCACGGAACACTGAAGCTTTCTTT. Protein: CASRSGQGARNTEAFF.

The chain is built from TRBV19 and TRBJ2-7, with 10 bases lining up with TRBD1. The CDR3 is 13 amino acids. V shed 5 bases and J 7 bases; nucleotides not matched to a gene: 5. From germline, CDR1 is LNHDA and CDR2 SQIVND (reference sequence). The CDR3 coding sequence is TGTGCCAGTAGTGAGGGACAGGGGCGGGAGCAGTACTTC. Translated: CASSEGQGREQYF.

This clone was seen more than once but under ten times. This chain connects TRBV27 to TRBJ2-7; TRBD1 might be the D (6 bases). CDR3 length equals 13 residues. In germline, CDR1 is MNHEY, CDR2 SMNVEV (reference sequence). V lost 5 bases, J lost 8 bases, and 16 bases lay in between. This CDR3 reads CASSMRGFRQQYF. The DNA for the CDR3 is TGTGCCAGCAGTATGAGGGGGTTTAGGCAGCAGTACTTC.

The chain uses TRBV7-3 and TRBJ2-2; no firm D call. The CDR3 sequence is 12 residues long. Germline V gives CDR1 SGHTA, CDR2 FQGTGA. Trimming shortened V by 0 bases and J by 8 bases, and 4 bases separated the two germline ends. The DNA of the CDR3 is TGTGCCAGCAGCTTAACGAGAGGGGAGCTGTTTTTT. This encodes CASSLTRGELFF.

This clone was seen a single time. Here the CDR3 DNA reads TGTGCCAGCAGCCAAGTGCTTGCGGGAGGGACCAATGAGCAGTTCTTC. Translated, it gives CASSQVLAGGTNEQFF. The genes are TRBV3-1 (or the pseudogene TRBV3-2) and TRBJ2-1; 9 bases agree with TRBD2. V lost 1 base, J lost 6 bases, and 7 bases stayed unmatched. Germline CDR1 LGHDT, CDR2 YNNKEL (reference sequence). This CDR3 spans 16 amino acids.

DNA of the CDR3: TGCGCCAGCAGCTCGGGACAGAATCAGCCCCAGCATTTT. Its translation is CASSSGQNQPQHF. The chain employs TRBV5-1 and TRBJ1-5; 7 positions agree with TRBD1. This CDR3 comprises 13 residues. After removal of 3 bases from V and 4 bases from J, the junction contained 1 base not matched to a gene. From germline, CDR1 is SGHRS and CDR2 YFSETQ.

This chain uses TRBV19 with TRBJ1-5, with 11 bases fitting TRBD1. The CDR3 spans 17 residues. CDR1 is LNHDA and CDR2 is SQIVND in the germline V gene (reference sequence). The J segment lost 0 bases and the V segment lost 6 bases, leaving 7 bases of the junction unmatched. CDR3 loop: CASSRTGGAGSNQPQHF. DNA for the CDR3: TGTGCCAGTAGCCGGACAGGGGGCGCGGGTAGCAATCAGCCCCAGCATTTT.

The V and J genes are TRBV7-2 and TRBJ2-7; 8 bases agree with TRBD2. CDR1 is SGHTA, CDR2 FQGNSA, per germline. The length of the CDR3 is 14 residues. V trimming: 9 bases; J trimming: 3 bases; junction bases outside the gene matches: 10. CDR3 bases: TGTGCCAGTTCAGTTGGGGGGACTAGCTACGAGCAGTACTTC. It yields the protein CASSVGGTSYEQYF.